These T cell receptor beta chains were read from a single sample in a study of CD8 T cells in Susac syndrome. TCRdb re-called the immunoSEQ multiplex PCR reads through MiXCR, storing one row per CDR3 protein. The data hold some 140,000 distinct CDR3 sequences, with around nine tenths observed a single time. Sequences were obtained from CD8+ T cells from PBMCs. The receptors stem from a human donor with multiple sclerosis. CDR3s include the opening cysteine and the closing phenylalanine or tryptophan. Fields, in order: clone size, D gene, V gene, J gene, CDR3 DNA, CDR3 protein. D genes are given only for firm matches. The listing skips clone size in some rows; elsewhere it reads once, few, many or a size class.

once	TRBD1	TRBV29-1	TRBJ1-5	TGCAGCGTTGAGGGGACAGATAGCAATCAGCCCCAGCATTTT	CSVEGTDSNQPQHF
-	-	TRBV4-1	TRBJ1-2	TGCGCCAGCAGCCAAGCAGAGGTCCGCACCTTC	CASSQAEVRTF
-	-	TRBV28	TRBJ1-5	TGTGCCAGCAGCGAACAAGTGGCAAATCAGCCCCAGCATTTT	CASSEQVANQPQHF
-	TRBD1	TRBV15	TRBJ2-5	TGTGCCACCAGCAGAGAAGGACAGGGGTGGGTTCAAGAGACCCAGTACTTC	CATSREGQGWVQETQYF
once	-	TRBV4-1	TRBJ1-2	TGCGCCAGTGGCCTTGGGCGAGGCTATGGCTACACCTTC	CASGLGRGYGYTF
-	-	TRBV29-1	TRBJ2-7	TGCAGCGTCCCGGGGCGGGAAACCTACGAGCAGTACTTC	CSVPGRETYEQYF
-	-	TRBV24-1	TRBJ2-3	TGTGCCACCAGTGATCTTATTTTTGGGATAGATACGCAGTATTTT	CATSDLIFGIDTQYF
-	-	TRBV7-2	TRBJ1-1	TGTGCCAGCAGCTTAGTGGGGGCCGGTGAAGCTTTCTTT	CASSLVGAGEAFF
-	-	TRBV12-3/TRBV12-4	TRBJ2-7	TGTGCCAGCAGTTTAGACGGGGGCTCCTACGAGCAGTACTTC	CASSLDGGSYEQYF
-	-	TRBV6-5	TRBJ1-1	TGTGCCAGCAGGGCCGATGGGGGCTGGGGCACTGAAGCTTTCTTT	CASRADGGWGTEAFF
-	-	TRBV20-1	TRBJ2-7	TGCAGTGCTCTGGACCGGGACCGGCCCTACGAGCAGTACTTC	CSALDRDRPYEQYF
-	-	TRBV4-3	TRBJ2-2	TGCGCCAGCAGCCAAGTTGTCGGGGTAGGGACCGGGGAGCTGTTTTTT	CASSQVVGVGTGELFF
-	-	TRBV7-9	TRBJ1-1	TGTGCCAGCAGCCAAAGCGGGGTTGAAGCTTTCTTT	CASSQSGVEAFF
-	-	TRBV6-2/TRBV6-3	TRBJ2-6	TGTGCCAGCAGTTACGTCTCGGGTGGGGCCAACGTCCTGACTTTC	CASSYVSGGANVLTF
-	TRBD1	TRBV15	TRBJ1-2	TGTGCCACCAGCGGTGACAGGGTCACCGATGGCTACACCTTC	CATSGDRVTDGYTF
-	-	TRBV19	TRBJ1-1	TGTGCCAGTAGTCGTCAGGGGAGGCGGACTGAAGCTTTCTTT	CASSRQGRRTEAFF
-	TRBD2	TRBV4-3	TRBJ2-7	TGCGCCAGCAGCCAAGATCGCGGGGGCTCCTACGAGCAGTACTTC	CASSQDRGGSYEQYF
few	-	TRBV6-5	TRBJ2-7	TGTGCCAGCAGTTATGGCGGAGAACTCTCCTACGAGCAGTACTTC	CASSYGGELSYEQYF
-	-	TRBV5-6	TRBJ1-4	TGTGCCAGCAATCAGGGAGTGGAGGAAAAACTGTTTTTT	CASNQGVEEKLFF
-	-	TRBV12-3/TRBV12-4	TRBJ2-7	TGTGCCAGCAGCCCTCCTGACTTCTACGAGCAGTACTTC	CASSPPDFYEQYF
-	-	TRBV29-1	TRBJ2-5	TGCAGCGCCCTAAGGGAATTAGAGACCCAGTACTTC	CSALRELETQYF
-	TRBD2	TRBV28	TRBJ2-5	TGTGCCAGCAGTGCACTAGCGGGAGTGCCTCAAGAGACCCAGTACTTC	CASSALAGVPQETQYF